The 29 T cell receptor beta chains below all came from one sample that was sequenced in a study of beta chain features in type 1 diabetes. The investigators reverse transcribed all of the isolated RNA, so they sequenced expressed TCRB transcripts. The repertoire was sequenced with immunoSEQ multiplex PCR; TCRdb's copy has only in-frame clones and lacks some. The table includes 130,000 or so clones, around a tenth detected once. Sequencing was carried out using central memory CD4+ T cells from blood. The receptor set was obtained from a woman in her forties in good health.

The chain couples TRBV7-2 to TRBJ1-5; D gene uncertain. V was trimmed by 2 bases and J by 4 bases, leaving 6 bases between them. This CDR3 comprises 13 residues. Germline V gene data show CDR1 as SGHTA and CDR2 as FQGNSA. DNA for the CDR3: TGTGCCAGCAGCTTACAGAAGAATCAGCCCCAGCATTTT. Its protein product is CASSLQKNQPQHF.

This clone was observed a few times. The chain carries TRBV7-6 and TRBJ2-6; tentative D call: TRBD1 (5 bases). CDR3 length equals 17 residues. V gave up 5 bases and J gave up 4 bases, with 18 bases separating them. Germline V lookup: CDR1 SGHVS, CDR2 FNYEAQ. CDR3 sequence (DNA): TGTGCCAGCAGCCCGCTGACTCAGGGATCCGGGGCCAACGTCCTGACTTTC. This codes for CASSPLTQGSGANVLTF.

This chain uses TRBV6-5 with TRBJ2-1; 10 bases map to TRBD2. This CDR3 has 15 residues. V lost 8 bases, J lost 9 bases, and 13 bases stayed unmatched. CDR1 and CDR2 from the germline V gene are MNHEY and SVGAGI. The CDR3 DNA reads as TGTGCCAGCGTTCCGAGCGGGGGGGCCGTCGCTGAGCAGTTCTTC. Protein: CASVPSGGAVAEQFF.

The chain uses TRBV27 and TRBJ1-4; D not resolved. The CDR3 runs to 13 residues. V lost 6 bases and J 3 bases, leaving 8 bases between the germline ends. The germline gives CDR1 MNHEY, CDR2 SMNVEV (reference sequence). Here the CDR3 reads CASRGLANEKLFF. CDR3 sequence (DNA): TGTGCCAGCAGGGGCTTGGCTAATGAAAAACTGTTTTTT. Complete variable domain (other parts from reference TRBV27 and TRBJ1-4): EAQVTQNPRYLITVTGKKLTVTCSQNMNHEYMSWYRQDPGLGLRQIYYSMNVEVTDKGDVPEGYKVSRKEKRNFPLILESPSPNQTSLYFCASRGLANEKLFFGSGTQLSVL.

The rearrangement joins TRBV4-3 to TRBJ1-5, with 8 bases that match TRBD1. V lost 0 bases and J lost 7; bases outside the gene matches: 5. The germline V gene encodes CDR1 LGHNA and CDR2 YSLEER. There are 15 residues in the CDR3. CDR3 in amino acids: CASSQDPGGGQPQHF. CDR3 sequence (DNA): TGCGCCAGCAGCCAAGATCCAGGGGGCGGACAGCCCCAGCATTTT.

This clone has a handful of counts. The rearrangement joins TRBV5-1 to TRBJ2-1; D uncertain. V lost 4 bases to trimming and J lost 5 bases, with 16 bases between them. Germline V CDR1 and CDR2: SGHRS, YFSETQ. The CDR3 consists of 15 residues. CDR3: CASSPPQAPDNEQFF. CDR3 nucleotide sequence: TGCGCCAGCAGCCCCCCCCAGGCCCCCGACAATGAGCAGTTCTTC.

This clone has a handful of counts. CDR3 protein: CASSKPGTDYNEQFF. The CDR3, as DNA: TGTGCCAGCTCTAAACCGGGGACAGACTACAATGAGCAGTTCTTC. The chain links TRBV5-6 to TRBJ2-1; TRBD1 aligns across 7 bases. The CDR3 covers 15 residues. J gave up 3 bases and V 7 bases, and 10 bases lay outside the gene matches. Germline V gives CDR1 SGHDT, CDR2 YYEEEE.

This chain links TRBV4-2 with TRBJ1-6, with 7 bases aligning to TRBD1. Trimming removed 0 bases from V and 10 bases from J; junction bases left unmatched: 3. The CDR3 runs to 14 residues. The V gene's germline CDR1 is LGHNA and CDR2 YNFKEQ. The chain's CDR3 is CASSQEAGGSPLHF. The DNA for the CDR3 is TGTGCCAGCAGCCAAGAGGCAGGGGGGTCACCCCTCCACTTT.

The sample holds a few counts of this clone. The CDR3, as DNA: TGCGCCAGCAGCCGGGAAGGGGGGGTGACCCGGGATACGCAGTATTTT. Its protein is CASSREGGVTRDTQYF. This sequence joins TRBV5-1 and TRBJ2-3, with D possibly TRBD2 on 7 matching bases. Per germline, CDR1 SGHRS and CDR2 YFSETQ. Trimming took off 4 bases at V and 6 bases at J, with 21 bases between the two ends. The CDR3 totals 16 residues.

This clone has just a few counts. This rearrangement joins TRBV9 to TRBJ1-2; tentative D call: TRBD1 (5 bases). This CDR3 is 15 amino acids long. Trimming removed 0 bases at V and 4 bases at J, with 13 bases between. Germline CDR1 reads SGDLS; CDR2 reads YYNGEE. CDR3 sequence reads: CASSVASGYSYGYTF. The CDR3 bases are TGTGCCAGCAGCGTAGCGTCAGGGTACAGCTATGGCTACACCTTC.

In this sample, this clone turned up a few times. At one boundary the junction diverges from the germline segment, which might be a read error. The same CDR3 also results from other DNA sequences found in this sample. The chain recombines TRBV9 with TRBJ2-3, with TRBD1 matching over 8 bases. The germline gives CDR1 SGDLS, CDR2 YYNGEE. This CDR3 is 18 amino acids long. The CDR3 sequence: CASSAGTGGGRGPDTQYF. Here the CDR3 DNA reads TGCGCCAGCAGCGCCGGGACAGGAGGTGGTCGGGGCCCAGATACGCAGTATTTT.

This clone occurred many times. V usage is TRBV7-2 and J usage is TRBJ2-3, with TRBD2 matching 9 bases. The trim removed 6 bases at V and 5 bases at J, leaving 6 bases unmatched. CDR1 and CDR2 from the germline V gene are SGHTA and FQGNSA. CDR3 size: 14 residues. The CDR3 sequence: CASSRGGGKDTQYF. CDR3 nucleotide sequence: TGTGCCAGCAGTCGCGGGGGGGGTAAAGATACGCAGTATTTT.

This clone turned up a few times. The genes are TRBV7-9 and TRBJ2-1; a possible D gene is TRBD1 (5 bases). V shed 5 bases and J shed 5 bases, with 16 bases lying between them. Germline V gives CDR1 SEHNR, CDR2 FQNEAQ (reference sequence). This CDR3 comprises 15 residues. The CDR3 DNA is TGTGCCAGCAGCAAGACAGAACGACCAAACAATGAGCAGTTCTTC. It codes for CASSKTERPNNEQFF.

The chain employs TRBV7-6 and TRBJ2-1; 9 nucleotides line up with TRBD2. The V gene end was trimmed by 4 bases and the J gene end by 1 base; junction bases not matched to a gene: 2. Germline assignment: CDR1 SGHVS and CDR2 FNYEAQ. The CDR3 sequence is 15 residues long. The CDR3 protein is CASSWAGGSYNEQFF. The DNA for the CDR3 is TGTGCCAGCAGCTGGGCGGGGGGGTCCTACAATGAGCAGTTCTTC.

The CDR3 sequence: CASSLQDEQFF. The CDR3 DNA reads TGTGCCAGCAGCTTGCAGGATGAGCAGTTCTTC. The chain is built from TRBV7-9 and TRBJ2-1; D gene unclear. The CDR3 is made up of 11 amino acids. Trimming shortened V by 3 bases and J by 8 bases, and 5 bases separated the two germline ends. Germline V gene lookup returns CDR1 SEHNR and CDR2 FQNEAQ (reference sequence).

This clone was recorded a few times. The chain is built from TRBV29-1 and TRBJ1-5; no clear D gene. Germline V CDR1 and CDR2: SQVTM, ANQGSEA. The V end lost 6 bases, the J end lost 7 bases, and 13 bases lay between the germline ends. CDR3 length: 12 residues. CDR3 in amino acids: CSVSEGSQPQHF. DNA for the CDR3: TGCAGCGTCTCGGAGGGCAGCCAGCCCCAGCATTTT. The variable domain in full, completed from reference TRBV29-1 and TRBJ1-5, reads SAVISQKPSRDICQRGTSLTIQCQVDSQVTMMFWYRQQPGQSLTLIATANQGSEATYESGFVIDKFPISRPNLTFSTLTVSNMSPEDSSIYLCSVSEGSQPQHFGDGTRLSIL.

This clone was observed a few times. J is TRBJ2-7 and V is TRBV18, with 9 bases lining up with TRBD1. V gave up 3 bases and J gave up 7 bases; unmatched junction bases: 4. The germline V gene encodes CDR1 KGHSH and CDR2 LQKENI. CDR3 length equals 13 residues. CDR3 loop: CASSPRTGEEQYF. The DNA for the CDR3 is TGTGCCAGCTCACCTAGGACAGGGGAAGAGCAGTACTTC.

The table lists this clone with a few counts. The rearrangement uses TRBV2 and TRBJ1-2; 8 positions match TRBD1. V was clipped by 5 bases and J by 0 bases; unmatched bases: 5. The CDR3 has 15 residues. Germline CDR1 is SNHLY and CDR2 is FYNNEI. In DNA, the CDR3 is TGTGCCAGCAGTAAAGACAGGGGAGCTAACTATGGCTACACCTTC. The encoded protein is CASSKDRGANYGYTF.

The V gene is TRBV19, the J gene TRBJ1-2; D gene uncertain. Trimming pared 7 bases from V and 6 bases from J, leaving 15 bases between. The germline gives CDR1 LNHDA, CDR2 SQIVND (reference sequence). The CDR3 loop spans 13 amino acids. The CDR3 region has the DNA TGTGCCAGTATCCTACGTCCCCTTGATGGCTACACCTTC. This gives the protein CASILRPLDGYTF.

This clone has a handful of counts. The chain recombines TRBV7-9 with TRBJ1-1, with 7 bases fitting TRBD1. The CDR3 contains 13 residues. Germline values: CDR1 SEHNR, CDR2 FQNEAQ (reference sequence). The trim removed 4 bases at V and 11 bases at J, leaving 10 bases unmatched. CDR3 region: CASSSRQGLWAFF. CDR3 sequence (DNA): TGTGCCAGCAGCTCTCGACAGGGCCTGTGGGCTTTCTTT.

This clone has more than one count but fewer than ten. V and J are TRBV15 and TRBJ1-2; 11 bases are a match to TRBD1. The CDR3 has 18 amino acids. Germline CDR1 is LNHNV and CDR2 is YYDKDF (reference sequence). Unmatched junction bases numbered 11, after V lost 2 bases and J lost 3 bases. The CDR3 DNA follows: TGTGCCACCAGCAGACCCAGGACAGCGGGACAGGGGGACTATGGCTACACCTTC. It encodes CATSRPRTAGQGDYGYTF.

The sample holds a few counts of this clone. The rearrangement joins TRBV11-2 to TRBJ2-7; weak D call: TRBD1 (6 bases). The germline V gene has CDR1 SGHAT and CDR2 FQNNGV. This CDR3 spans 14 amino acids. Trimming took off 5 bases at V and 2 bases at J, with 13 bases between the two ends. The CDR3, as DNA: TGTGCCAGCAGCCCCGACAGGACAACCTACGAGCAGTACTTC. Protein sequence: CASSPDRTTYEQYF.

V gene TRBV7-2 combines with J gene TRBJ2-5; D might be TRBD2 (6 bases). The CDR3 has 13 amino acids. CDR1 is SGHTA and CDR2 is FQGNSA in the germline V gene. V gave up 5 bases and J gave up 4 bases, with 11 bases separating them. The CDR3 DNA sequence: TGTGCCAGCAGCGCCCGGGGAGGAGAGACCCAGTACTTC. Its protein product is CASSARGGETQYF. The full variable domain, completed using reference TRBV7-2 and TRBJ2-5, is GAGVSQSPSNKVTEKGKDVELRCDPISGHTALYWYRQSLGQGLEFLIYFQGNSAPDKSGLPSDRFSAERTGGSVSTLTIQRTQQEDSAVYLCASSARGGETQYFGPGTRLLVL.

This clone was counted a few times. The CDR3 DNA is TGTGCCAGCTCACCCCCGACAGGGCTCGAGCAGTACTTC. It encodes CASSPPTGLEQYF. This chain joins TRBV18 and TRBJ2-7; 7 bases agree with TRBD1. V lost 3 bases, J lost 6 bases, and 5 bases stayed unmatched. Germline assignment: CDR1 KGHSH and CDR2 LQKENI. CDR3 length equals 13 residues.

This clone has a handful of counts. The V and J genes are TRBV10-3 and TRBJ2-2; 11 bases are a match to TRBD1. The CDR3 has 19 residues. The junction had 12 bases not matched to a gene; V was cut back by 5 bases and J by 1 base. Germline V gene lookup returns CDR1 ENHRY and CDR2 SYGVKD. CDR3 sequence reads: CAISSTRTGGAGNTGELFF. CDR3 bases: TGTGCCATCAGTTCAACAAGGACAGGGGGCGCGGGGAACACCGGGGAGCTGTTTTTT.

The rearrangement uses TRBV5-1 and TRBJ2-2; a possible D gene is TRBD2 (6 bases). The CDR3 consists of 15 residues. Trimming took off 4 bases at V and 5 bases at J, with 15 bases between the two ends. The germline V gene has CDR1 SGHRS and CDR2 YFSETQ. The CDR3 loop reads CASSLGLSLTGELFF. In nucleotides, the CDR3 is TGCGCCAGCAGCCTGGGACTTAGCTTGACCGGGGAGCTGTTTTTT.

This clone was found many times. The rearrangement joins TRBV29-1 to TRBJ2-2, with 11 positions matching TRBD1. Germline assignment: CDR1 SQVTM and CDR2 ANQGSEA. Unmatched junction bases numbered 4, after V lost 6 bases and J lost 4 bases. The CDR3 covers 14 residues. CDR3 coding DNA: TGCAGCGTAAGAGGACAGGGGGCCACCGGGGAGCTGTTTTTT. This codes for CSVRGQGATGELFF.

The sample holds a few counts of this clone. The rearrangement uses TRBV19 and TRBJ1-1, with a tentative D call TRBD1 (5 bases). The germline gives CDR1 LNHDA, CDR2 SQIVND (reference sequence). CDR3 length: 14 residues. V was clipped by 7 bases and J by 5 bases, with 17 bases between them. The CDR3 nucleotides are TGTGCCAGTATTGATTTGGGTCGGGGGACTGAAGCTTTCTTT. It is translated as CASIDLGRGTEAFF.

The sample holds one count of this clone. The rearrangement links TRBV10-3 to TRBJ1-2; 12 nucleotides match TRBD1. The CDR3 runs 15 residues. The V segment lost 6 bases and the J segment 3 bases; nucleotides outside the gene matches: 5. CDR1 and CDR2 (germline): ENHRY, SYGVKD. CDR3 loop: CAIRRDRGRDYGYTF. Written as DNA, the CDR3 is TGTGCCATCAGGCGGGACAGGGGGCGCGACTATGGCTACACCTTC.